This T cell receptor (beta chain) appears in the sequencing data of a study of blood T cell repertoires in COVID-19 (dated by TCRdb to the early 2020s). With regard to the full study: Collaborator samples came from the United States, Italy and Spain and covered acute and convalescent phases of COVID-19. The material from the prospective study consisted of cDNA or gDNA derived from T cells, B-cell-depleted T cells, or PBMCs. The dataset comprised deeply sampled blood TCRbeta repertoires from subjects exposed to, actively infected with, or recovered from COVID-19. A freely available public database, intended as a resource for researchers studying the immune response to SARS-CoV-2, is where the repertoires were released. Samples came from the ongoing ImmuneRACE study (first 160 participants) plus 1,254 subjects from 6 global collaborators. The sample metadata nearly always contained a de-identified subject ID, COVID-19 status, age in years and sex. HLA class I and class II types, where available, came from metadata supplied by the sample provider rather than from assay-based typing. General findings and caveats noted by the study authors: The amount of clinical and demographic metadata varied by source and participant and was provided uncurated.

The immunoSEQ Assay, a bias-controlled multiplex PCR, was used to amplify TCRbeta CDR3 regions from genomic DNA. As for the original processing: The number of nucleated cells in each sample was estimated by amplification of reference gene primers within the assay. To quantify the absolute abundance of each unique TCRbeta CDR3 rearrangement, sequence reads were collapsed and filtered. For each sample, productive Simpson clonality was calculated as the square root of Simpson's diversity index across productive rearrangements. TCRdb re-hosts the immuneACCESS table, in-frame sequences only. Its copies lack some clones; in the studies checked, an unresolved V gene accounts for under half of them, and the cause for the rest is not known. Clone size and the V and J calls come from that table; the DNA yielded D and trimming. The sample data list some 270,000 clones, and 86% of these were observed just once. The leading ten clones occupy approximately 6% of the sample.

Taken from the germline V gene, the CDR1 and CDR2 loops are SGHAT and FQNNGV. For this chain, trimming is 2 bases at the V end and 4 bases at the J end, and the number of junction bases without a gene match is 4. The cysteine opens and the valine closes a CDR3 of 15 amino acids. Solely the CDR3 DNA is kept, with 45 bases framed from the first base. In Seattle, one collaborating source enrolled patients while the infection was active and tracked those patients longitudinally over the course of disease. The collaborating institutions used their own protocols to collect whole blood in K2EDTA tubes. For TCRbeta analysis, collaborator samples were shipped as frozen whole blood, as isolated PBMCs, or as DNA extracted from either sample type. About this clone itself: Its antigen remains unidentified. No much larger clone exists at a distance of one base, and base qualities are not known.

Material for sequencing was peripheral blood. The sequence derives from a woman of 80 years or more with COVID-19, enrolled during active disease. Recombination joined TRBV11-2 with TRBJ2-7; TRBD1 agrees with 11 junctional bases. The nucleotide sequence is TGTGCCAGCAGCTTATCCGGGACAGGGGGGTACGAGCAGTACGTC. It translates as CASSLSGTGGYEQYV.